These 24 T cell receptor beta chains were sequenced from one sample in a study of blood T cell repertoires in COVID-19. Measured with immunoSEQ multiplex PCR; TCRdb has only the in-frame clones, and not every one. The table shows about 200,000 clones, with approximately 80% occurring only once. Sequenced material: peripheral blood. The receptors derive from a woman aged 80 or older with acute or convalescent COVID-19.

The chain couples TRBV9 to TRBJ2-2; TRBD2 matches 14 bases. Trimming at V came to 1 base and at J to 2 bases, leaving 13 bases not matched to a gene. The CDR3 spans 21 residues. The germline V gene encodes CDR1 SGDLS and CDR2 YYNGEE. CDR3 residues: CASSVPLSRTSGGPNTGELFF. As DNA, the CDR3 is TGTGCCAGCAGCGTACCCCTTTCTAGGACTAGCGGGGGGCCTAACACCGGGGAGCTGTTTTTT.

The chain links TRBV6-5 to TRBJ1-5; D call uncertain. Trimming pared 6 bases from V and 4 bases from J, leaving 10 bases between. CDR1 MNHEY and CDR2 SVGAGI come from the germline V gene. The CDR3 extends over 13 amino acids. For the CDR3, the DNA is TGTGCCAGCAGACTCTCAGGTAATCAGCCCCAGCATTTT. Its translation is CASRLSGNQPQHF.

V and J are TRBV4-3 and TRBJ2-2; perhaps TRBD2 as D (7 bases). Looked up from germline, CDR1 is LGHNA and CDR2 is YSLEER. V was trimmed by 5 bases and J by 0 bases, leaving 13 bases between them. This CDR3 has 16 amino acids. DNA for the CDR3: TGCGCCAGCAGCTCGGGGAGGGGGGCGAACACCGGGGAGCTGTTTTTT. Its protein is CASSSGRGANTGELFF.

This sequence joins TRBV30 and TRBJ1-2; TRBD1 is a possible D gene (6 bases). The ends were cut back, 2 bases at V and 5 bases at J, with 12 bases in the middle. The V gene's germline CDR1 is GTSNPN and CDR2 SVGIG (reference sequence). The CDR3 extends over 13 amino acids. CDR3 bases: TGTGCCTGGAGTCCCAGGACAGCGTATGGCTACACCTTC. This codes for CAWSPRTAYGYTF.

There are a few counts of this clone. The chain is built from TRBV5-4 and TRBJ2-2; 7 bases fit TRBD1. V trimming: 4 bases; J trimming: 4 bases; junction bases outside the gene matches: 7. The germline V gene encodes CDR1 SGHNT and CDR2 YYREEE (reference sequence). This CDR3 is built from 15 residues. The DNA of the CDR3 is TGTGCCAGCAGCGAAGCCGGGACAGTCACCGGGGAGCTGTTTTTT. Encoded protein: CASSEAGTVTGELFF.

This chain connects TRBV29-1 to TRBJ1-5; D possibly corresponds to TRBD1 (5 bases). V dropped 1 base and J dropped 10 bases, with 11 bases sitting between them. There are 12 residues in the CDR3. The germline gives CDR1 SQVTM, CDR2 ANQGSEA. CDR3 sequence reads: CSVEGGDGPQHF. Here the CDR3 DNA reads TGCAGCGTTGAAGGGGGGGACGGACCCCAGCATTTT. Full variable domain (outside the CDR3, taken from reference TRBV29-1 and TRBJ1-5): SAVISQKPSRDICQRGTSLTIQCQVDSQVTMMFWYRQQPGQSLTLIATANQGSEATYESGFVIDKFPISRPNLTFSTLTVSNMSPEDSSIYLCSVEGGDGPQHFGDGTRLSIL.

This clone was counted once. The V gene is TRBV10-3, the J gene TRBJ2-1; the match to TRBD2 covers 8 bases. V lost 2 bases, J lost 7 bases, and 7 bases stayed unmatched. Looked up from germline, CDR1 is ENHRY and CDR2 is SYGVKD. This CDR3 contains 15 residues. The CDR3 nucleotides read TGTGCCATCAGTGAGACTAGCGGACTCTCTAATGAGCAGTTCTTC. It is translated as CAISETSGLSNEQFF.

This clone was seen ten or more times. V gene TRBV19 combines with J gene TRBJ1-2; 7 bases are shared with TRBD1. J was trimmed by 4 bases and V by 5 bases; bases with no gene match: 13. CDR1 is LNHDA and CDR2 is SQIVND in the germline V gene (reference sequence). The CDR3 extends over 16 amino acids. The CDR3 region has the DNA TGTGCCAGTAGTCGTGATTCAGGACCAGGGGGCTATGGCTACACCTTC. It is translated as CASSRDSGPGGYGYTF.

V gene TRBV6-4 combines with J gene TRBJ1-5; a weak D match, TRBD1 (6 bases). V gave up 5 bases and J gave up 2 bases, with 10 bases separating them. From germline, CDR1 is MRHNA and CDR2 SNTAGT. The CDR3 runs to 14 residues. As DNA, the CDR3 is TGTGCCAGCAGTCCCAGGGGTGGCAATCAGCCCCAGCATTTT. Amino acid sequence: CASSPRGGNQPQHF.

This clone was seen once. The chain couples TRBV19 to TRBJ2-4, with 13 bases that match TRBD2. The germline gives CDR1 LNHDA, CDR2 SQIVND (reference sequence). With 5 bases clipped from V and 0 bases from J, the junction kept 13 bases outside the gene matches. This CDR3 comprises 20 residues. The CDR3 sequence is CASSPREGLAGALAKNIQYF. The CDR3 DNA reads TGTGCCAGTAGTCCCCGGGAAGGACTAGCGGGAGCCCTAGCCAAAAACATTCAGTACTTC.

The count of this clone is one. The genes are TRBV7-9 and TRBJ2-1; tentative D call: TRBD1 (5 bases). Per the germline V gene, CDR1 is SEHNR and CDR2 is FQNEAQ (reference sequence). V was trimmed by 6 bases and J by 3 bases, leaving 15 bases between them. This CDR3 comprises 15 residues. CDR3 DNA sequence: TGTGCCAGCAGTCAATCGTCCCAGGGCTACAATGAGCAGTTCTTC. Protein: CASSQSSQGYNEQFF.

This sequence joins TRBV5-6 and TRBJ1-5; D might be TRBD1 (5 bases). CDR1 and CDR2 (germline): SGHDT, YYEEEE. V lost 4 bases and J lost 8, with 13 bases in between. The CDR3 covers 13 residues. CDR3 in DNA: TGTGCCAGCAGCAGATTTGGGGGGGAGCCCCAGCATTTT. This sequence encodes CASSRFGGEPQHF.

J is TRBJ2-1 and V is TRBV2; D is uncertain. Germline V gene sequence: CDR1 SNHLY, CDR2 FYNNEI. The CDR3 runs 14 residues. V lost 5 bases, J lost 5 bases, and 13 bases lay in between. In DNA form, the CDR3 reads TGTGCCAGCAGTCGTAAGACACCGGACAATGAGCAGTTCTTC. This translates into CASSRKTPDNEQFF.

This clone is a singleton in its sample. The V and J genes are TRBV30 and TRBJ1-1, with 9 positions matching TRBD1. The CDR3 has 15 residues. The V segment lost 0 bases and the J segment 5 bases; nucleotides outside the gene matches: 7. Germline V gene sequence: CDR1 GTSNPN, CDR2 SVGIG (reference sequence). The CDR3 loop is CAWSVPNRGRTEAFF. The DNA of the CDR3 is TGTGCCTGGAGTGTACCCAACAGGGGGCGGACTGAAGCTTTCTTT.

J is TRBJ1-2 and V is TRBV7-2; D may be TRBD1 (6 bases). V lost 1 base to trimming and J lost 8 bases, with 14 bases between them. Germline assignment: CDR1 SGHTA and CDR2 FQGNSA. This CDR3 is built from 14 residues. CDR3 loop: CASSLGGGSRGYTF. The CDR3 DNA reads TGTGCCAGCAGCTTAGGTGGGGGCTCCCGCGGCTACACCTTC.

The rearrangement uses TRBV28 and TRBJ2-2; 16 bases line up with TRBD2. V shed 6 bases, J shed 8 bases, and the junction held 3 bases outside the gene matches. Germline-derived CDR1 and CDR2 are MDHEN and SYDVKM. This CDR3 is 15 amino acids long. CDR3 sequence: CASRQGLAGGGELFF. CDR3 in DNA: TGTGCCAGCAGACAGGGACTAGCGGGAGGGGGGGAGCTGTTTTTT.

The gene calls are TRBV27 and TRBJ2-5; 11 positions match TRBD2. The CDR3 runs 16 residues. Germline CDR1 reads MNHEY; CDR2 reads SMNVEV (reference sequence). After removal of 4 bases from V and 5 bases from J, the junction contained 9 bases not matched to a gene. In DNA form, the CDR3 reads TGTGCCAGCAGTTCAACGACTAGCGGGGTAGAGGAGACCCAGTACTTC. Amino acids: CASSSTTSGVEETQYF.

The chain is built from TRBV7-9 and TRBJ1-2; TRBD1 matches 7 bases. J was trimmed by 6 bases and V by 6 bases; bases with no gene match: 7. The CDR3 length is 13 residues. The V gene's germline CDR1 is SEHNR and CDR2 FQNEAQ (reference sequence). This CDR3 reads CASSRQGTDGYTF. The CDR3 DNA reads as TGTGCCAGCAGTAGACAGGGTACGGATGGCTACACCTTC.

The chain employs TRBV7-6 and TRBJ2-5; D is undetermined. This CDR3 is 11 amino acids long. Germline V gives CDR1 SGHVS, CDR2 FNYEAQ. Trimming took 5 bases from V and 4 from J, leaving 5 bases between them. CDR3 bases: TGTGCCAGCAGCCTTGTAGAGACCCAGTACTTC. This codes for CASSLVETQYF. The full variable domain, its missing parts supplied by reference TRBV7-6 and TRBJ2-5, is GAGVSQSPRYKVTKRGQDVALRCDPISGHVSLYWYRQALGQGPEFLTYFNYEAQQDKSGLPNDRFSAERPEGSISTLTIQRTEQRDSAMYRCASSLVETQYFGPGTRLLVL.

This clone has just a few counts. The chain has TRBV14 and TRBJ1-1; D is undetermined. CDR1 and CDR2 from the germline V gene are SGHDN and FVKESK. Between the trimmed V and J ends, which lost 0 bases and 3 bases, there was a span of 20 bases. The CDR3 has 18 residues. Here the CDR3 reads CASSQESPTWFEDTEAFF. CDR3 nucleotides: TGTGCCAGCAGCCAAGAATCCCCGACGTGGTTTGAGGACACTGAAGCTTTCTTT.

The chain is built from TRBV9 and TRBJ2-1; 11 nucleotides match TRBD2. With V trimmed by 0 bases and J by 7 bases, 12 bases remained unmatched. Germline V lookup: CDR1 SGDLS, CDR2 YYNGEE. The CDR3 contains 18 residues. Here the CDR3 DNA reads TGTGCCAGCAGCGTAGGACCCTTAGCGGGGGGGCCTCGGAATGAGCAGTTCTTC. It specifies CASSVGPLAGGPRNEQFF.

The rearrangement joins TRBV5-1 to TRBJ2-1, with D possibly TRBD1 on 5 matching bases. V gave up 2 bases and J gave up 9 bases, with 15 bases separating them. From germline, CDR1 is SGHRS and CDR2 YFSETQ. This CDR3 comprises 14 residues. This CDR3 is CASSLMTGQGEQFF. For the CDR3, the DNA is TGCGCCAGCAGCTTAATGACTGGGCAGGGTGAGCAGTTCTTC.

The CDR3 DNA sequence: TGCGCCAGCACCTTAGGCATGGGACAGGGTGCTGAAAAACTGTTTTTT. Encoded protein: CASTLGMGQGAEKLFF. The chain combines TRBV23-1 with TRBJ1-4; TRBD1 agrees at 9 bases. TRBV23-1 is an open reading frame whose function is uncertain. CDR3 size: 16 residues. V shed 7 bases, J shed 7 bases, and the junction held 13 bases outside the gene matches.

This clone was seen a few times. The chain has TRBV7-3 and TRBJ1-3, with a tentative D call TRBD1 (6 bases). CDR1 SGHTA and CDR2 FQGTGA come from the germline V gene. The CDR3 covers 17 residues. Trimming cost V 4 bases and J 2 bases, with 18 bases left between them. CDR3 amino acids: CASSSAPPDRPGNTIYF. The CDR3 DNA follows: TGTGCCAGCAGCTCCGCGCCCCCTGACAGGCCTGGAAACACCATATATTTT.